This TCR beta chain derives from a study of blood T cell repertoires in COVID-19. Whole-study context: From the United States, Italy and Spain came samples of acute and convalescent COVID-19. PBMCs, B-cell-depleted T cells, or T cells were the source of the cDNA or gDNA that made up the material.

The method was immunoSEQ multiplex PCR; TCRdb's version includes in-frame clones alone and lacks a portion of them. The profile shows 250,000 or so clones, around 88% of them singletons. This clone appeared a few times. J gave up 4 bases and V 3 bases, and 4 bases lay outside the gene matches. CDR3 size: 13 residues. CDR1 SQVTM and CDR2 ANQGSEA come from the germline V gene. Material for sequencing was peripheral blood. This clonotype was sampled from a man older than 75 with acute or convalescent COVID-19. The gene calls are TRBV29-1 and TRBJ2-5; 8 bases are shared with TRBD2. This CDR3 is CSVELLAGETQYF. The CDR3 nucleotides read TGCAGCGTTGAGTTGCTAGCGGGAGAGACCCAGTACTTC.